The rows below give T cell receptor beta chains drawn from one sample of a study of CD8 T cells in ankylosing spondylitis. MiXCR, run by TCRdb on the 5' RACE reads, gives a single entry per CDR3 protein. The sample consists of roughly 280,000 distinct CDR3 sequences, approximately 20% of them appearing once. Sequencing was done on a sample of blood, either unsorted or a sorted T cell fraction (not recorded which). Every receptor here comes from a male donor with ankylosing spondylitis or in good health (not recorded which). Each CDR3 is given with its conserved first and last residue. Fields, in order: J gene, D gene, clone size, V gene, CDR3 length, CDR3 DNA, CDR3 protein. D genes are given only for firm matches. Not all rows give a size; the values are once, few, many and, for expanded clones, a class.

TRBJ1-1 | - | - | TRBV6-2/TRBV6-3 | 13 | TGTGCCAGCAGTTACCCACAAAACACTGAAGCTTTCTTT | CASSYPQNTEAFF
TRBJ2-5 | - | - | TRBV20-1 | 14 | TGCAGTGCTAGCGCAACAGGGATCGGAGAGACCCAGTACTTC | CSASATGIGETQYF
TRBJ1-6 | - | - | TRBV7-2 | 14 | TGTGCCAGCAGCCGTACAGAGCCTAATTCACCCCTCCACTTT | CASSRTEPNSPLHF
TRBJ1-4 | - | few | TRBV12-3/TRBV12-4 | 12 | TGTGCCAGCAGAGCCGACAGTGAAAAACTGTTTTTT | CASRADSEKLFF
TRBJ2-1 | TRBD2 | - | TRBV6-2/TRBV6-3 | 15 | TGTGCCAGCAGTTACGGCGGGAGGGCCTACAATGAGCAGTTCTTC | CASSYGGRAYNEQFF
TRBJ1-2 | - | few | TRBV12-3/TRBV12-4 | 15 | TGTGCCAGCAGGCCTCTAACAGGGACTAACTATGGCTACACCTTC | CASRPLTGTNYGYTF
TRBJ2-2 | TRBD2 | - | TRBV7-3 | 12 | TGTGCCGTACCGGGGGGAACCGTGGAGCTGTTTTTT | CAVPGGTVELFF
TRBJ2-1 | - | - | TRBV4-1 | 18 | TGCGCCAGCAGCCAAGATCAGAGTCGAGCGGACTCATACAATGAGCAGTTCTTC | CASSQDQSRADSYNEQFF
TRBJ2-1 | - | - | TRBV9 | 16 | TGTGCCAGCAGCGTAGAGCTAGGGTTTCCCTACAATGAGCAGTTCTTC | CASSVELGFPYNEQFF
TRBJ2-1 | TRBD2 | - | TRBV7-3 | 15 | TGTGCCAGCAGCTTAAGCGCTAGCGGGAGGAGTGAGCAGTTCTTC | CASSLSASGRSEQFF
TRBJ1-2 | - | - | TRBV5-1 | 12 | TGCGCCAGCAGCTTGGACATGGATGGCTACACCTTC | CASSLDMDGYTF
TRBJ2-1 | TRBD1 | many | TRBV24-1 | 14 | TGTGCCACCAGTGATTTTCAGGGGGCAGATGAGCAGTTCTTC | CATSDFQGADEQFF
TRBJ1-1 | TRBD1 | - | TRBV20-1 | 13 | TGCAGTGCTAGAACGACAGGGTTCACTGAAGCTTTCTTT | CSARTTGFTEAFF
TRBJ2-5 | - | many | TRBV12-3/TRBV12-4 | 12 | TGTGCCAGCAGCGCGTACCAAGAGACCCAGTACTTC | CASSAYQETQYF
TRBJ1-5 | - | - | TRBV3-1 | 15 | TGTGCCAGCAGCCAAGAGGTGGGGTCCAATCAGCCCCAGCATTTT | CASSQEVGSNQPQHF
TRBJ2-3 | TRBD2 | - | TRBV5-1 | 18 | TGCGCCAGCAGCTTGGAAGCGGGGGGGCTAGTCAGCACAGATACGCAGTATTTT | CASSLEAGGLVSTDTQYF
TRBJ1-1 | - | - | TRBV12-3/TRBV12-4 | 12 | TGTGCCAGCAGTTCTACGCGACCGGGAGCTTTCTTT | CASSSTRPGAFF
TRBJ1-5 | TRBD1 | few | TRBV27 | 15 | TGTGCCAGCAGTTGGACAGGTACTAGCAATCAGCCCCAGCATTTT | CASSWTGTSNQPQHF
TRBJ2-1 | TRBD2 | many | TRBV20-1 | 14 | TGCAGTGCTAGGGATAGCGGGGGCCACAATGAGCAGTTCTTC | CSARDSGGHNEQFF
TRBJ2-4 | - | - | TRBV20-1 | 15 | TGCAGTACCACGAGGGACCGCGGTACCAAAAACATTCAGTACTTC | CSTTRDRGTKNIQYF
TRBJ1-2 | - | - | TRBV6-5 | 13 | TGTGCCAGCAGTTACATGGGGGACTATGGCTACACCTTC | CASSYMGDYGYTF
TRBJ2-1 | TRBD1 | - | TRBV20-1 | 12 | TGCAGTGCTACTCAGGGGGCAGGGGAGCAGTTCTTC | CSATQGAGEQFF
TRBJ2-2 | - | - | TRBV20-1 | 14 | TGCAGTGCTAGAGGAGGGGGTCACACCGGGGAGCTGTTTTTT | CSARGGGHTGELFF
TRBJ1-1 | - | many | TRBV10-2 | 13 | TGCGCCACTTGGGCGGGAGATACCACTGAAGCTTTCTTT | CATWAGDTTEAFF
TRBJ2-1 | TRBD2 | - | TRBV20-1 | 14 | TGCAGTGCCACCGGGACTAGCGGGGGGAATGAGCAGTTCTTC | CSATGTSGGNEQFF
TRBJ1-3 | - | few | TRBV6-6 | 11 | TGTGCCAGCACCGGAGGAAACACCATATATTTT | CASTGGNTIYF
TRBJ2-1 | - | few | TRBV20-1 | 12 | TGCAGTGCCATGGAGGGGGCGAATGAGCAGTTCTTC | CSAMEGANEQFF
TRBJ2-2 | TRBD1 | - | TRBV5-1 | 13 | TGCGCCAACAGGGACAGGAACACCGGGGAGCTGTTTTTT | CANRDRNTGELFF
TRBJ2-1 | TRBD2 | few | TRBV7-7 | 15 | TGTGCCAGCAGCTTAACTGCGGGAGCTTCCCATGAGCAGTTCTTC | CASSLTAGASHEQFF
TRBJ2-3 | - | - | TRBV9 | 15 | TGTGCCAGCAGCGCCGAGGGACGGAACACAGATACGCAGTATTTT | CASSAEGRNTDTQYF
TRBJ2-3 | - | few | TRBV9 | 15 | TGTGCCAGCAGCGTAGAGGGGAGTAGCACAGATACGCAGTATTTT | CASSVEGSSTDTQYF
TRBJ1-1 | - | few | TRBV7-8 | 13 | TGTGCCAGCATCCCCCAGGAGACGACTGAAGCTTTCTTT | CASIPQETTEAFF